These 31 T cell receptor beta chains originate from one sample sequenced in a study of blood T cell repertoires in COVID-19. The assay was immunoSEQ multiplex PCR, and TCRdb's table has in-frame clones only and misses some. The data contain about 220,000 clones, 70% to 85% of them seen just once; the ten biggest clones take up 3% to 4%. Material for sequencing was PBMCs or T cells enriched from blood (not recorded which). These receptors all stem from a woman aged 55-75 years who had recovered from COVID-19.

The chain joins TRBV23-1 to TRBJ2-7, with 7 bases aligning to TRBD1. TRBV23-1 falls under the ORF class, with uncertain function. The CDR3 is 14 residues long. V was pared by 10 bases and J by 3 bases, with 12 bases of the junction left unmatched. This CDR3 is CATKWDRRIYEQYF. The CDR3 nucleotides are TGCGCCACTAAATGGGACAGACGAATCTACGAGCAGTACTTC.

The V and J genes are TRBV6-2 or TRBV6-3 and TRBJ1-5; D possibly corresponds to TRBD1 (5 bases). The CDR3 runs to 17 residues. In germline, CDR1 is MNHEY, CDR2 SVGEGT. V lost 2 bases and J lost 2, with 16 bases in between. The CDR3 coding sequence is TGTGCCAGCAGTTACGGGCAGGGCGCGTTTGGCAATCAGCCCCAGCATTTT. This encodes CASSYGQGAFGNQPQHF.

The gene calls are TRBV6-5 and TRBJ2-1; 7 bases agree with TRBD1. V dropped 0 bases and J dropped 8; count of bases not matched to a gene: 10. Germline V CDR1 and CDR2: MNHEY, SVGAGI. The CDR3 length is 16 residues. The CDR3 is CASSYSTGQVWDEQFF. Here the CDR3 DNA reads TGTGCCAGCAGTTACTCGACAGGACAGGTGTGGGATGAGCAGTTCTTC.

CDR3 bases: TGTGCCAGCAGCCCCCCGGGACAGGGGTTTTCCGAGCAGTACTTC. It encodes CASSPPGQGFSEQYF. The chain joins TRBV7-2 to TRBJ2-7, with TRBD1 matching over 10 bases. After removal of 5 bases from V and 6 bases from J, the junction contained 10 bases not matched to a gene. There are 15 residues in the CDR3. The germline CDR1 and CDR2 sequences are SGHTA and FQGNSA.

This clone was picked up one time. The CDR3 DNA sequence: TGTGCCAGCAGTTCGGACATTTACGCTAACTATGGCTACACCTTC. Translated: CASSSDIYANYGYTF. The chain employs TRBV27 and TRBJ1-2, with a weak D call TRBD1 (5 bases). Germline V gene sequence: CDR1 MNHEY, CDR2 SMNVEV (reference sequence). The CDR3 is 15 amino acids. Trimming pared 4 bases from V and 0 bases from J, leaving 12 bases between.

The chain employs TRBV7-2 and TRBJ2-4; tentative D call: TRBD1 (6 bases). The CDR3 is 16 amino acids. CDR1 is SGHTA and CDR2 is FQGNSA in the germline V gene. V was cut by 5 bases and J by 3 bases, with 17 bases left in between. CDR3: CASSPEVGRGKNIQYF. The CDR3 nucleotides read TGTGCCAGCAGCCCAGAGGTGGGCAGGGGCAAAAACATTCAGTACTTC.

The CDR3 DNA sequence: TGTGCCAGCAGCTCGGACGGACAGGGGGATCCGAACACCGGGGAGCTGTTTTTT. It encodes CASSSDGQGDPNTGELFF. The chain is built from TRBV5-4 and TRBJ2-2; TRBD1 matches 10 bases. The junction had 8 bases not matched to a gene; V was cut back by 3 bases and J by 0 bases. Germline V lookup: CDR1 SGHNT, CDR2 YYREEE (reference sequence). The CDR3 is made up of 18 amino acids.

The genes are TRBV20-1 and TRBJ1-5, with 8 bases identical to TRBD1. The CDR3 runs to 15 residues. Germline V gives CDR1 DFQATT, CDR2 SNEGSKA (reference sequence). V was pared by 3 bases and J by 4 bases, with 8 bases of the junction left unmatched. CDR3 amino acids: CSASGLDRANQPQHF. The CDR3 bases are TGCAGTGCTAGTGGCTTGGACAGGGCAAATCAGCCCCAGCATTTT.

The J gene is TRBJ2-7, the V gene TRBV11-2; no firm D call. Trimming shortened V by 1 base and J by 0 bases, and 7 bases separated the two germline ends. Germline V gene lookup returns CDR1 SGHAT and CDR2 FQNNGV. CDR3 length: 14 residues. Here the CDR3 reads CASSLGPSSYEQYF. The CDR3 DNA reads TGTGCCAGCAGCTTAGGTCCGAGCTCCTACGAGCAGTACTTC. Together with reference TRBV11-2 and TRBJ2-7, the CDR3 gives the full variable domain: EAGVAQSPRYKIIEKRQSVAFWCNPISGHATLYWYQQILGQGPKLLIQFQNNGVVDDSQLPKDRFSAERLKGVDSTLKIQPAKLEDSAVYLCASSLGPSSYEQYFGPGTRLTVT.

The chain uses TRBV6-5 and TRBJ1-5; 7 nucleotides align to TRBD1. The ends lost 8 bases at V and 1 base at J; junction bases unmatched: 5. This CDR3 region has 14 residues. Germline V gene lookup returns CDR1 MNHEY and CDR2 SVGAGI. The CDR3 protein is CASGQAGSNQPQHF. DNA of the CDR3: TGTGCCAGCGGACAGGCGGGGAGCAATCAGCCCCAGCATTTT.

The chain has TRBV11-3 and TRBJ2-7; possible D gene TRBD1, 7 bases. This CDR3 has 15 amino acids. Trimming cost V 5 bases and J 4 bases, with 18 bases left between them. In germline, CDR1 is SGHNT, CDR2 YENEEA. CDR3 nucleotides: TGTGCCAGCAGCGAGGGGGGACAGCTAATTTACGAGCAGTACTTC. Translated, it gives CASSEGGQLIYEQYF.

The genes are TRBV19 and TRBJ1-5; 7 bases are shared with TRBD1. Trimming at V came to 5 bases and at J to 6 bases, leaving 10 bases not matched to a gene. CDR1 is LNHDA and CDR2 is SQIVND in the germline V gene (reference sequence). The CDR3 spans 15 residues. CDR3 residues: CASSPDREFGQPQHF. DNA of the CDR3: TGTGCCAGTAGTCCCGACAGGGAATTCGGTCAGCCCCAGCATTTT.

The V call is TRBV28, the J call TRBJ2-2; 10 nucleotides line up with TRBD1. V lost 5 bases and J lost 8; bases outside the gene matches: 11. Per the germline V gene, CDR1 is MDHEN and CDR2 is SYDVKM. The CDR3 is made up of 16 amino acids. CDR3 loop: CASSPPGQGTRGELFF. The CDR3 DNA reads as TGTGCCAGCAGTCCTCCGGGACAGGGGACGCGGGGGGAGCTGTTTTTT.

The chain carries TRBV5-1 and TRBJ2-1; 8 nucleotides align to TRBD2. Germline CDR1 SGHRS, CDR2 YFSETQ. With 0 bases clipped from V and 5 bases from J, the junction kept 13 bases outside the gene matches. This CDR3 spans 18 amino acids. This CDR3 is CASSLGGLAPTYHNEQFF. Written as DNA, the CDR3 is TGCGCCAGCAGCTTGGGTGGACTAGCCCCGACATACCACAATGAGCAGTTCTTC.

V gene TRBV7-3 combines with J gene TRBJ1-6; D uncertain. Germline-derived CDR1 and CDR2 are SGHTA and FQGTGA. This CDR3 spans 14 amino acids. Trimming removed 3 bases from V and 7 bases from J, with 10 bases in between. Written as DNA, the CDR3 is TGTGCCAGCAGCTTGACGCCGGAGAATTCACCCCTCCACTTT. Translation: CASSLTPENSPLHF.

The J gene is TRBJ2-3, the V gene TRBV29-1; 8 nucleotides agree with TRBD1. With V trimmed by 6 bases and J by 4 bases, 9 bases remained unmatched. The CDR3 contains 14 residues. CDR1 is SQVTM, CDR2 ANQGSEA, per germline. CDR3 region: CSVRGQGGSDTQYF. CDR3 nucleotide sequence: TGCAGCGTGCGTGGACAGGGAGGATCAGATACGCAGTATTTT.

This clone was counted only a few times. The CDR3, as DNA: TGTGCCAGCAGCGCCAGGGCAGAGACTGAAGCTTTCTTT. It is translated as CASSARAETEAFF. The V and J genes are TRBV5-5 and TRBJ1-1; tentative D call: TRBD1 (5 bases). Between the trimmed V and J ends, which lost 4 bases and 5 bases, there was a span of 12 bases. The germline CDR1 and CDR2 sequences are SGHKS and YYEKEE (reference sequence). The CDR3 covers 13 residues.

The chain recombines TRBV10-3 with TRBJ1-2, with D possibly matching TRBD1 (6 bases). The CDR3 is 13 amino acids. Germline V gives CDR1 ENHRY, CDR2 SYGVKD. The V end lost 3 bases, the J end lost 8 bases, and 13 bases lay between the germline ends. CDR3 in DNA: TGTGCCATCAGTGAAAGGACAGATGGAGGCTACACCTTC. It specifies CAISERTDGGYTF.

The chain employs TRBV6-5 and TRBJ1-4; perhaps TRBD1 as D (5 bases). Germline CDR1 MNHEY, CDR2 SVGAGI. This CDR3 is 14 amino acids long. V gave up 8 bases and J gave up 6 bases, with 16 bases separating them. The CDR3 DNA is TGTGCCAGCTCCCCCGGCAGGGCTTATGAAAAACTGTTTTTT. Its translation is CASSPGRAYEKLFF.

This rearrangement joins TRBV5-1 to TRBJ2-2; 7 bases match TRBD2. CDR1 and CDR2 from the germline V gene are SGHRS and YFSETQ. The CDR3 contains 14 residues. V trimming: 1 base; J trimming: 7 bases; junction bases outside the gene matches: 4. For the CDR3, the DNA is TGCGCCAGCAGCTTGCGGGAGGCTGGCGGGGAGCTGTTTTTT. It yields the protein CASSLREAGGELFF. The whole variable domain, filled in from reference TRBV5-1 and TRBJ2-2, reads KAGVTQTPRYLIKTRGQQVTLSCSPISGHRSVSWYQQTPGQGLQFLFEYFSETQRNKGNFPGRFSGRQFSNSRSEMNVSTLELGDSALYLCASSLREAGGELFFGEGSRLTVL.

The chain is built from TRBV24-1 and TRBJ1-5, with 8 bases that match TRBD1. The CDR3 is 13 amino acids. Germline V gene lookup returns CDR1 KGHDR and CDR2 SFDVKD. V shed 8 bases and J 3 bases; nucleotides not matched to a gene: 2. The CDR3 is CATTGGYNQPQHF. CDR3 nucleotides: TGTGCCACCACAGGGGGCTACAATCAGCCCCAGCATTTT.

The CDR3 protein is CASSRGRTYEQYF. The CDR3 nucleotides read TGCGCCAGCAGCCGGGGCAGAACCTACGAGCAGTACTTC. The chain carries TRBV4-3 and TRBJ2-7; maybe TRBD1 (5 bases). This CDR3 is 13 amino acids long. The V gene lost 4 bases and the J gene lost 2 bases, with 9 bases spanning the gap. Germline V gene data show CDR1 as LGHNA and CDR2 as YSLEER.

This rearrangement joins TRBV20-1 to TRBJ1-5; D is unclear. The CDR3 covers 14 residues. V was trimmed by 3 bases and J by 2 bases, leaving 11 bases between them. CDR1 DFQATT and CDR2 SNEGSKA come from the germline V gene (reference sequence). This chain's CDR3 is CSASAEGGNQPQHF. CDR3 bases: TGCAGTGCTAGTGCGGAGGGAGGCAATCAGCCCCAGCATTTT.

This sequence joins TRBV23-1 and TRBJ2-4; the match to TRBD1 covers 8 bases. TRBV23-1 is treated as an ORF (open reading frame) with a function not yet certain. The CDR3 is made up of 13 amino acids. The ends lost 4 bases at V and 8 bases at J; junction bases unmatched: 4. CDR3 protein: CASSPGRGHIQYF. The CDR3 nucleotides read TGCGCCAGCAGTCCCGGCAGGGGGCACATTCAGTACTTC.

V is TRBV2 and J is TRBJ2-7; TRBD2 might be the D (5 bases). Germline lookup yields CDR1 SNHLY and CDR2 FYNNEI. This CDR3 contains 13 residues. V was cut by 6 bases and J by 7 bases, with 16 bases left in between. The CDR3 coding sequence is TGTGCCAGCAGCCAGGACCGAACGGGAGAGCAGTACTTC. As protein: CASSQDRTGEQYF.

The chain combines TRBV5-5 with TRBJ2-2, with 9 positions matching TRBD1. The V gene's germline CDR1 is SGHKS and CDR2 YYEKEE (reference sequence). The CDR3 sequence is 15 residues long. Germline trimming cut 1 base from V and 7 bases from J; bases unmatched to any gene: 5. The CDR3: CASSLTGGNGGELFF. In DNA, the CDR3 is TGTGCCAGCAGCTTGACAGGGGGCAACGGCGGGGAGCTGTTTTTT.

The chain couples TRBV10-3 to TRBJ2-2; 10 bases agree with TRBD1. Germline assignment: CDR1 ENHRY and CDR2 SYGVKD. V lost 6 bases, J lost 7 bases, and 11 bases stayed unmatched. The length of the CDR3 is 16 residues. DNA of the CDR3: TGTGCCATCAGGCCGACAGGGGGCTTACTTGACGGGGAGCTGTTTTTT. It codes for CAIRPTGGLLDGELFF.

This clone was counted only a few times. V usage is TRBV21-1 and J usage is TRBJ2-7; no check of the table's D call, TRBD2, against the DNA was made. TRBV21-1 is labeled a pseudogene. The length of the CDR3 is 16 residues. The CDR3 here is CASSFPGRQEAYEQYF. The CDR3 region has the DNA TGTGCCAGCAGCTTCCCGGGAAGGCAGGAAGCCTACGAGCAGTACTTC.

Here the CDR3 DNA reads TGCGCCAGCAGCTTGGGAAGCGGGACGTGGACCGGGGAGCTGTTTTTT. Its protein product is CASSLGSGTWTGELFF. This chain uses TRBV5-1 with TRBJ2-2, with 7 bases that match TRBD2. Germline CDR1 and CDR2: SGHRS and YFSETQ. Germline trimming cut 0 bases from V and 5 bases from J; bases unmatched to any gene: 7. This CDR3 has 16 residues.

This clone appeared a few times. The chain is built from TRBV5-6 and TRBJ1-1; possibly TRBD1 for D (5 bases). The germline V gene encodes CDR1 SGHDT and CDR2 YYEEEE. The CDR3 totals 13 residues. Trimming left V 1 base short and J 8 bases short, with 12 bases between. The CDR3 protein is CASSLQVEGEAFF. The CDR3 region has the DNA TGTGCCAGCAGCTTGCAGGTGGAGGGGGAAGCTTTCTTT. Based on the CDR3 plus reference TRBV5-6 and TRBJ1-1, the full variable domain is DAGVTQSPTHLIKTRGQQVTLRCSPKSGHDTVSWYQQALGQGPQFIFQYYEEEERQRGNFPDRFSGHQFPNYSSELNVNALLLGDSALYLCASSLQVEGEAFFGQGTRLTVV.

The chain couples TRBV27 to TRBJ1-2; D is uncertain. Germline-derived CDR1 and CDR2 are MNHEY and SMNVEV (reference sequence). The germline V and J ends were trimmed by 3 bases and 7 bases, with 12 bases remaining between them. The CDR3 has 13 amino acids. The CDR3 spells CASSFLGEGGYTF. The DNA for the CDR3 is TGTGCCAGCAGTTTTCTAGGAGAAGGTGGCTACACCTTC.